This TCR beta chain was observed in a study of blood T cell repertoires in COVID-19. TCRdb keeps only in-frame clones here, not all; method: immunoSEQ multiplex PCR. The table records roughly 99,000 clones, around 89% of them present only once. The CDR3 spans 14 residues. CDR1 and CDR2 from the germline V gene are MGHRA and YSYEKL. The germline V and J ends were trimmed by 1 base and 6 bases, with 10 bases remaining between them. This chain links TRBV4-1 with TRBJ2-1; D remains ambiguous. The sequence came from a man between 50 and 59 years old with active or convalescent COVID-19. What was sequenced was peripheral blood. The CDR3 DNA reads TGCGCCAGCAGCCAAGGGTCAGTACCCAATGAGCAGTTCTTC. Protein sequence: CASSQGSVPNEQFF.